This T cell receptor (beta chain) was found in a study of regulatory T cells in long-lasting Graves disease. V was clipped by 2 bases and J by 2 bases; unmatched bases: 2. The CDR3 has 14 residues. CDR1 and CDR2 (germline): SQVTM, ANQGSEA. Indicated time point: newly diagnosed GD, antithyroid drugs for less than 3 months. PBMC-derived RNA was used for the TCR library. Points from the study as a whole: It was possible that the small sample size reduced accuracy. Not thyroid tissue but only peripheral blood was studied.

Building the TCR beta libraries relied on iRepertoire HTBI primers, and CDR3 regions underwent Arm-PCR. MiXCR, applied by TCRdb to the multiplex PCR reads, yields one record per CDR3 protein. The sample has about 540,000 distinct CDR3 sequences, 13% seen once; the top ten hold 8.5% to 10%. Notes on this clonotype: Its antigen remains unknown.

This sample was shared with a second study, whose subject was T cells in Graves' hyperthyroidism and ophthalmopathy. From that paper: Exclusion of patients followed from uncontrolled infection, other autoimmune disease, pregnancy or lactation.

The sequencing used peripheral blood mononuclear cells (PBMCs), collected at new diagnosis, from a patient treated with antithyroid drugs. The source is a man under 40 with Graves disease. V is TRBV29-1 and J is TRBJ2-3, with 9 positions matching TRBD2. This CDR3 is CSVELAGATDTQYF. The CDR3 DNA sequence: TGCAGCGTTGAATTAGCGGGGGCCACAGATACGCAGTATTTT.